These 8 T cell receptor beta chains share one sample of origin, sequenced in a study of cytomegalovirus exposure and HLA in healthy donors. Primers included in the PCR were 60 Vbeta and 13 Jbeta primers. Assay: immunoSEQ multiplex PCR; the TCRdb copy retains only in-frame clones and omits some. The table has hundreds of thousands of clones, 80% to 90% seen once. The sample taken for sequencing was PBMCs. All receptors come from a woman aged 18-30 years in good health and CMV-seronegative.

CDR3 bases: TGCGCCAGCAGCCAAGATTTTAAACAGGGGTTTTTTAAATCCTACAATGAGCAGTTCTTC. This sequence encodes CASSQDFKQGFFKSYNEQFF. J is TRBJ2-1 and V is TRBV4-1; TRBD1 matches 7 bases. The V gene's germline CDR1 is MGHRA and CDR2 YSYEKL. The CDR3 covers 20 residues. The junction had 15 bases not matched to a gene; V was cut back by 0 bases and J by 1 base.

The V and J genes are TRBV10-1 and TRBJ2-7; D perhaps matches TRBD2 (5 bases). The V gene's germline CDR1 is WNHNN and CDR2 SYGVQD (reference sequence). V lost 7 bases, J lost 7 bases, and 17 bases lay in between. The CDR3 loop spans 13 amino acids. The chain's CDR3 is CASTGNLLGEQYF. For the CDR3, the DNA is TGCGCCAGCACGGGGAATTTATTGGGGGAGCAGTACTTC.

With respect to this clone: Other DNA variants within this sample encode the same CDR3. The chain couples TRBV7-2 to TRBJ2-1, with 7 nucleotides matching TRBD2. In germline, CDR1 is SGHTA, CDR2 FQGNSA. Trimming cost V 1 base and J 3 bases; bases outside gene matches: 3. There are 15 residues in the CDR3. CDR3 DNA: TGTGCCAGCAGCTTAGGGCTAGCGGTCTACAATGAGCAGTTCTTC. Translating it yields CASSLGLAVYNEQFF.

The chain combines TRBV4-3 with TRBJ2-2; 10 nucleotides align to TRBD2. Germline V gene lookup returns CDR1 LGHNA and CDR2 YSLEER. The CDR3 is 16 residues long. Trimming at V came to 2 bases and at J to 5 bases, leaving 5 bases not matched to a gene. DNA of the CDR3: TGCGCCAGCAGCCAACTGACGACTAGCGGGACCGGGGAGCTGTTTTTT. Its protein is CASSQLTTSGTGELFF.

The chain carries TRBV6-1 and TRBJ1-1; D remains ambiguous. The V gene's germline CDR1 is MNHNS and CDR2 SASEGT. The V end lost 7 bases, the J end lost 1 base, and 13 bases lay between the germline ends. This CDR3 spans 14 amino acids. CDR3 amino acids: CASIYPSTNTEAFF. CDR3 DNA sequence: TGTGCCAGCATCTACCCAAGCACGAACACTGAAGCTTTCTTT.

This chain joins TRBV9 and TRBJ2-3, with 10 bases lining up with TRBD1. The CDR3 contains 15 residues. Germline values: CDR1 SGDLS, CDR2 YYNGEE. V shed 4 bases, J shed 4 bases, and the junction held 6 bases outside the gene matches. In DNA form, the CDR3 reads TGTGCCAGCAGCCCCTTGGGACAGGGGCCAGATACGCAGTATTTT. Its protein is CASSPLGQGPDTQYF.

This clone was observed a few times. This chain connects TRBV27 to TRBJ2-6; D uncertain. The CDR3 is made up of 15 amino acids. Trimming removed 2 bases from V and 0 bases from J, with 5 bases in between. Germline-derived CDR1 and CDR2 are MNHEY and SMNVEV (reference sequence). The CDR3, as DNA: TGTGCCAGCAGTTTACAGGTCTCTGGGGCCAACGTCCTGACTTTC. The encoded protein is CASSLQVSGANVLTF. Drawing the rest from reference TRBV27 and TRBJ2-6, the complete variable domain is EAQVTQNPRYLITVTGKKLTVTCSQNMNHEYMSWYRQDPGLGLRQIYYSMNVEVTDKGDVPEGYKVSRKEKRNFPLILESPSPNQTSLYFCASSLQVSGANVLTFGAGSRLTVL.

The chain couples TRBV7-2 to TRBJ1-2, with unresolved D. The CDR3 length is 15 residues. The ends were cut back, 4 bases at V and 5 bases at J, with 17 bases in the middle. The V gene's germline CDR1 is SGHTA and CDR2 FQGNSA. The DNA for the CDR3 is TGTGCCAGCAGCTCCGGTGGGCCGATGGTATATGGCTACACCTTC. Its protein is CASSSGGPMVYGYTF. The full variable domain, its missing parts supplied by reference TRBV7-2 and TRBJ1-2, is GAGVSQSPSNKVTEKGKDVELRCDPISGHTALYWYRQSLGQGLEFLIYFQGNSAPDKSGLPSDRFSAERTGGSVSTLTIQRTQQEDSAVYLCASSSGGPMVYGYTFGSGTRLTVV.